This section outlines one T cell receptor (beta chain) sequence together with its context. CDR1 and CDR2 from the germline V gene are LGHDT and YNNKEL (reference sequence). CDR3 length equals 16 residues. V trimming: 2 bases; J trimming: 1 base; junction bases outside the gene matches: 7. This sample is drawn from a study of blood T cell repertoires in COVID-19. Study as a whole: The samples span acute and convalescent COVID-19 from the United States, Italy and Spain. T cells, B-cell-depleted T cells, or PBMCs supplied cDNA or gDNA.

Measured with immunoSEQ multiplex PCR; TCRdb has only the in-frame clones, and not every one. The table includes 150,000 to 180,000 clones, 85% detected once. It was during active infection that Seattle patients were enrolled and then longitudinally followed. The TCR sequence derives from a woman aged 60-75 years with COVID-19, enrolled during active disease. The sample was peripheral blood. The chain couples TRBV3-1 (or the pseudogene TRBV3-2) to TRBJ2-5; TRBD1 agrees at 7 bases. The DNA of the CDR3 is TGTGCCAGCAGCCAAATAGACAGGGTTGCCCAAGAGACCCAGTACTTC. This translates into CASSQIDRVAQETQYF.